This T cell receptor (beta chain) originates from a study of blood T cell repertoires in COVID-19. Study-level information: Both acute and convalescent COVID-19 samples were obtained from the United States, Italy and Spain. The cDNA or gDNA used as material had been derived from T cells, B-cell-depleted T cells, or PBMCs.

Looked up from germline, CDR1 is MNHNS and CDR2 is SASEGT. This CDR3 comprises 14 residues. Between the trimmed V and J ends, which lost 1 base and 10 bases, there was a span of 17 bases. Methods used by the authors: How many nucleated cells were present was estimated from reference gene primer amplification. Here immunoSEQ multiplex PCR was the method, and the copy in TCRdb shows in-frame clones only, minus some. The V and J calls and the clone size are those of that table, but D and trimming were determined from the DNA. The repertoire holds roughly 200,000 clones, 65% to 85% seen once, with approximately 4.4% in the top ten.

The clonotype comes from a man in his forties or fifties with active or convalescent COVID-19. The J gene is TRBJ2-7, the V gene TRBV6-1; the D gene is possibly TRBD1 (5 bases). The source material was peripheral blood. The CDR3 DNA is TGTGCCAGCAGTGAAGTATGGGGCGTGGGAATCCAGTACTTC. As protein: CASSEVWGVGIQYF.